The clone carrying this T cell receptor (beta chain) was seen many times. The antigen remains undetermined. The library came from three nested PCR rounds adapted from ARM-PCR protocols. TCRdb called the multiplex PCR reads again in MiXCR, with one record for every CDR3 protein. The sample consists of fewer than 80,000 distinct CDR3 sequences, under 70% of them appearing once. This sample's RNA came from whole unsorted tissue. Newly diagnosed lung cancer patients had thoracic surgery in China, August–late 2014, without prior chemotherapy. This sample was included in a study of tumor and adjacent non-tumor tissue in lung cancer. Study-level background: The cohort had around eleven adenocarcinoma, a couple of squamous cell and 1 small cell patients. Findings and limits, study-wide: Compared with tumor, normal lung showed significantly lower TCR diversity.

CDR3 length: 15 amino acids. Trimming took 4 bases from V and 7 from J; bases not matched to a gene: 9. Germline V CDR1 and CDR2: MNHEY, SVGEGT. The sample consisted of lung tumor tissue. The TCR was taken from a woman aged 70-85 years with non-small cell lung cancer. V is TRBV6-2 or TRBV6-3 and J is TRBJ2-5, with 10 bases matching TRBD1. CDR3 bases: TGTGCCAGCAGTTCCTCGACAGGGGGCGCAGGGACCCAGTACTTC. Translation: CASSSSTGGAGTQYF.